A selection of T cell receptor beta chains follows, all from one sample in a study of shared clonotypes between healthy human individuals. Profiling relied on immunoSEQ multiplex PCR, and the TCRdb table lists in-frame clones only, not all of them. The sample includes millions of clones, 85% to 95% of them seen just once. The specimen sequenced was naive CD4+ T cells sorted from blood. Every receptor here comes from a man younger than 30 in good health. The CDR3 runs from the conserved cysteine through the conserved F or W. A D gene is named only where the DNA matches it firmly. Clone size, where shown, is once, few, many, or a class for clones that have expanded.

D gene	clone size	V gene	J gene	CDR3 DNA	CDR3 protein
.	.	TRBV18	TRBJ1-2	TGTGCCAGCTCATCTTCCGGGGCCTTCTATGGCTACACCTTC	CASSSSGAFYGYTF
.	.	TRBV28	TRBJ2-7	TGTGCCAGCAGTTGGGCCGAGGCGAGGGGCAGTCGATGGCAGTACTTC	CASSWAEARGSRWQYF
.	once	TRBV5-1	TRBJ2-1	TGCGCCAGCAGCTTGGCCCTCGGACAGAGTGAGCAGTTCTTC	CASSLALGQSEQFF
.	.	TRBV11-2	TRBJ2-1	TGTGCCAGCAGCCCCCGCGTTGGGGGTTACAATGAGCAGTTCTTC	CASSPRVGGYNEQFF
.	.	TRBV20-1	TRBJ2-7	TGCAGTGCTAGCTTTCCCTACGAGCAGTACTTC	CSASFPYEQYF
.	.	TRBV28	TRBJ1-4	TGTGCCAGCAGTTTACGACAGACTAATGAAAAACTGTTTTTT	CASSLRQTNEKLFF
TRBD1	.	TRBV7-9	TRBJ2-7	TGTGCCAGCAGCTCTCGGGACAGGAACTACGAGCAGTACTTC	CASSSRDRNYEQYF
.	.	TRBV5-1	TRBJ2-7	TGCGCCAGCAGCTTGGCCGCCAGGGCTCACGACGAGCAGTACTTC	CASSLAARAHDEQYF
.	once	TRBV2	TRBJ2-1	TGTGCCAGCAGTGTAAGTTTCAGGAGCGAGAGCTCCTACAATGAGCAGTTCTTC	CASSVSFRSESSYNEQFF
TRBD2	.	TRBV27	TRBJ2-1	TGTGCCAGCAGTGTGGGACTAGCTTGGGTGAACTCCTACAATGAGCAGTTCTTC	CASSVGLAWVNSYNEQFF
.	.	TRBV5-1	TRBJ2-7	TGCGCCAGCAGTAGAAGGGGTCCCATCACAGGTCCTGGGGCTGCCCACTCCTACGAGCAGTACTTC	CASSRRGPITGPGAAHSYEQYF
TRBD2	once	TRBV30	TRBJ2-3	TGTGCCTGGAGCTCGGGGGGGCCCGGTACGCAGTATTTT	CAWSSGGPGTQYF
.	.	TRBV6-5	TRBJ1-5	TGTGCCAGCACCCCCAGGGATAGCAATCAGCCCCAGCATTTT	CASTPRDSNQPQHF
TRBD2	.	TRBV2	TRBJ2-3	TGTGCCAGCAAGCAGAGCGGGAGTGGTAGTACAGATACGCAGTATTTT	CASKQSGSGSTDTQYF
.	once	TRBV6-6	TRBJ2-1	TGTGCCAGCAGTTACGACACATGGGTCGAGCAGTTCTTC	CASSYDTWVEQFF
.	.	TRBV15	TRBJ2-3	TGTGCCACCAGCAGGGAACTCCGGGACGGTGGTATCACAGATACGCAGTGTTTT	CATSRELRDGGITDTQCF
.	.	TRBV28	TRBJ2-2	TGTGCCAGCAGTTTACGACAGGTCACCGGGGAGCTGTTTTTT	CASSLRQVTGELFF
.	.	TRBV5-1	TRBJ1-5	TGCGCCAGCAGCTTGGAAGGGTATCAGCCCCAGCATTTT	CASSLEGYQPQHF
.	few	TRBV7-2	TRBJ1-5	TGTGCCAGCAGCTTGGGGCAGCCCCAGCATTTT	CASSLGQPQHF
.	once	TRBV11-2	TRBJ1-3	TGTGCCAGCAGCTTAGGACAGAACTCTGGAAACACCATATATTTT	CASSLGQNSGNTIYF
.	.	TRBV10-3	TRBJ2-3	TGTGCCATCAGTGTGGGGACAGATACGCAGTATTTT	CAISVGTDTQYF
.	.	TRBV18	TRBJ1-6	TGTGCCAGCTCACCCGCCACTAGCTCCTATAATTCACCCCTCCACTTT	CASSPATSSYNSPLHF
.	once	TRBV5-8	TRBJ1-5	TGTGCCAGCAGCTTGGACAGCTATAGCAATCAGCCCCAGCATTTT	CASSLDSYSNQPQHF
.	.	TRBV20-1	TRBJ1-1	TGCAGTGTTCCCGGGCCGGGCGGAGCTTTCTTT	CSVPGPGGAFF
.	.	TRBV28	TRBJ2-2	TGTGCCAGCAGTTCCCCTTATTTACAGGGAGGCACCGGGGAGCTGTTTTTT	CASSSPYLQGGTGELFF
.	.	TRBV18	TRBJ1-4	TGTGCCAGCTCACCAGCAACAACTAATGAAAAACTGTTTTTT	CASSPATTNEKLFF
.	.	TRBV7-2	TRBJ1-6	TGTGCCAGCAGCTGGGCACAGGTAGATAATTCACCCCTCCACTTT	CASSWAQVDNSPLHF
.	.	TRBV6-5	TRBJ1-6	TGTGCCAGCCCCGAGGGCCGGAATAATTCACCCCTCCACTTT	CASPEGRNNSPLHF
TRBD2	.	TRBV4-1	TRBJ2-3	TGCGCCAGCAGCCACTTTCCGGGACTAGCGGGGGCCCTCACCACAGATACGCAGTATTTT	CASSHFPGLAGALTTDTQYF
TRBD2	.	TRBV19	TRBJ2-3	TGTGCCAGTAGTATCGGGACTAGCGGGATGAGTACGCAGTATTTT	CASSIGTSGMSTQYF
TRBD1	once	TRBV5-1	TRBJ1-5	TGCGCCAGCAGCCCGACAGGGAATCGGGATCAGCCCCAGCATTTT	CASSPTGNRDQPQHF
.	.	TRBV7-9	TRBJ1-4	TGTGCCAGCAGCTTAGCTATAAGGGGTAATGAAAAACTGTTTTTT	CASSLAIRGNEKLFF
.	once	TRBV20-1	TRBJ1-6	TGCAGTGCTAGGGGGGCCTCACCCCTCCACTTT	CSARGASPLHF
TRBD2	.	TRBV4-2	TRBJ2-1	TGTGCCAGCAGCCAAGATGAACTAGCGGGGTGGGGTGAGCAGTTCTTC	CASSQDELAGWGEQFF
TRBD1	.	TRBV4-1	TRBJ1-2	TGCGCCAGCAGCAGTTCCCAGACAGGGGCGCTCTCAGCTAACTATGGCTACACCTTC	CASSSSQTGALSANYGYTF
.	.	TRBV7-2	TRBJ1-3	TGTGCCAGCAGCTTAGGGATATCTGGAAACACCATATATTTT	CASSLGISGNTIYF
.	.	TRBV5-1	TRBJ1-2	TGCGCCAGCAGCCCTGACCCGGGGAACTATGGCTACACCTTC	CASSPDPGNYGYTF
.	.	TRBV9	TRBJ2-3	TGTGCCAGCAGCGTAGATTTTGGGGGGAATACGCAGTATTTT	CASSVDFGGNTQYF
TRBD2	.	TRBV5-3	TRBJ2-7	TGTGCCAGAAGCCCCCGAGGGACTAGCGGCGTACCCCCCTACGAGCAGTACTTC	CARSPRGTSGVPPYEQYF
TRBD1	.	TRBV30	TRBJ2-3	TGTGCCTGGAGTAAGACAGGGAGTAACGGAGGTACGCAGTATTTT	CAWSKTGSNGGTQYF
.	.	TRBV4-1	TRBJ1-4	TGCGCCAGCAGCCAAGATCGGGCAGGGGCCGGGGAAAAACTGTTTTTT	CASSQDRAGAGEKLFF
.	.	TRBV2	TRBJ2-7	TGTGCCAGCAGGGGGACCGCGAGCTCCTACGAGCAGTACTTC	CASRGTASSYEQYF
TRBD1	.	TRBV10-3	TRBJ2-2	TGTGCCATCGGACAGGGGGTACCCACCGGGGAGCTGTTTTTT	CAIGQGVPTGELFF
TRBD2	.	TRBV7-2	TRBJ2-5	TGTGCCAGCAGGGGGACTAGCGGGAGCGGTGAGACCCAGTACTTC	CASRGTSGSGETQYF
.	.	TRBV12-5	TRBJ2-4	TGTGCTAGTGCCCGGGACCTAAGCAACATTCAGTACTTC	CASARDLSNIQYF
.	.	TRBV30	TRBJ1-2	TGTGCCTGGAGTAGGCCAGTCGGTAACTATGGCTACACCTTC	CAWSRPVGNYGYTF
.	.	TRBV5-1	TRBJ2-3	TGCGCCAGCAGCTCTATCACAGATACGCAGTATTTT	CASSSITDTQYF
.	.	TRBV5-1	TRBJ2-3	TGCGCCAGCAGCCACGGACGGGTGGCCCCAGATACGCAGTATTTT	CASSHGRVAPDTQYF
TRBD1	.	TRBV5-1	TRBJ2-2	TGCGCCAGCAGCGAGGGACAGGTGGACACCGGGGAGCTGTTTTTT	CASSEGQVDTGELFF
.	.	TRBV6-5	TRBJ2-2	TGTGCCAGCAGTTCCTTGGGGTCTACCGGGGAGCTGTTTTTT	CASSSLGSTGELFF
TRBD1	few	TRBV7-8	TRBJ1-6	TGTGCCAGCAGCTTAGACAGGGGATCACCCCTCCACTTT	CASSLDRGSPLHF
.	.	TRBV6-1	TRBJ1-6	TGTGCCAGCAGGAGGGAATATAATTCACCCCTCCACTTT	CASRREYNSPLHF
.	.	TRBV10-2	TRBJ2-5	TGCGCCAGCAGTGATGTAATGCAGGGTAAAGAGACCCAGTACTTC	CASSDVMQGKETQYF
.	.	TRBV5-1	TRBJ2-1	TGCGCCAGCAGCCGTGCGGTGGCGGCTGGCGTTCCCAATGAGCAGTTCTTC	CASSRAVAAGVPNEQFF